This is a list of T cell receptor beta chains from one sample in a study of beta chain features in type 1 diabetes. Assay: immunoSEQ multiplex PCR; the TCRdb copy retains only in-frame clones and omits some. The table includes 150,000 to 200,000 clones, around 8.6% detected once. The sequenced material came from central memory CD4+ T cells from blood. The source is a woman between 18 and 29 years old with type 1 diabetes. The conserved cysteine and the conserved F or W are not part of the CDR3 here. Fields, in order: clone size, V gene, CDR3 protein. Clone size, where shown, is once, few, many, or a class for clones that have expanded.

few TRBV9 ASSVAAGVSYNEQF
- TRBV20-1 SGRGRNEQF
- TRBV4-2 ASSQDRDSGILTYEQY
- TRBV29-1 SVEEGPGRPQH
- TRBV19 ASRGVTSYEQY
few TRBV4-1 ASSRQGRSETQY
- TRBV16 ASSQGTPYEQY
- TRBV6-1 ASSEQAYGYT
- TRBV29-1 SAKDNQRQETQY
- TRBV29-1 SVEAGISYEQY
- TRBV5-1 ASSLEHRSNQPQH
- TRBV2 ASAQGPNYGYT
few TRBV11-2 ASSFVQGQETQY
- TRBV15 ATSRGLEQQY
few TRBV7-2 ASSSILGVETQY
few TRBV28 ASSRDRESNQPQH
few TRBV4-1 ASSQEGSREVQY
- TRBV25-1 ASTGFSGANVLT
- TRBV28 ASSSGGETQY
- TRBV14 ASSQLYNEQF
few TRBV10-3 AISDAQPAPYEQY
- TRBV19 ASSIEAGGAKNIQY
few TRBV6-5 ASRELSGAKNIQY
- TRBV9 ASSVGTGGVLRSYNEQF
few TRBV7-3 ASSPLAGGTGANVLT
- TRBV5-1 ASSPGLNSEQY
- TRBV4-3 ASSRDISGNTIY
few TRBV7-9 ASRPGTANTEAF
- TRBV11-3 ASSPQADTQY
few TRBV5-6 ASSSWSRGNTEAF
few TRBV6-1 ASSEPTTGSNQPQH
few TRBV7-8 ASSLVVAYEQY
- TRBV2 ASSERQGAAPQH
few TRBV5-1 ASSLPGQMNQDKLF
- TRBV10-2 ASSDGRLAGVEQY
few TRBV4-3 ASSPRQDQPQH
few TRBV5-1 ASSFEQGSGANVLT
many TRBV4-3 ASSQGQVGAETQY
- TRBV7-2 ASGAYYEQY
- TRBV29-1 SVTGWAGELF